The 25 T cell receptor beta chains given below trace back to one sample, sequenced in a study of cytomegalovirus exposure and HLA in healthy donors. The PCR ran on 60 Vbeta and 13 Jbeta primers. Clones were sequenced by immunoSEQ multiplex PCR, and TCRdb holds only the in-frame ones, with some missing. The sample consists of over 150,000 clones, 70% to 85% of them appearing once. The sequenced sample consisted of PBMCs. The receptors shown here come from a man aged 25-45 years in good health and CMV-seropositive.

This clone showed up just a few times. The rearrangement joins TRBV30 to TRBJ2-1, with D possibly being TRBD2 (5 bases). V was clipped by 5 bases and J by 4 bases, with 18 bases between them. Germline V gene lookup returns CDR1 GTSNPN and CDR2 SVGIG (reference sequence). The CDR3 spans 15 residues. This CDR3 is CAWLTTPGLYNEQFF. CDR3 bases: TGTGCCTGGCTTACAACCCCTGGACTGTACAATGAGCAGTTCTTC.

The chain links TRBV10-3 to TRBJ2-3; 15 bases match TRBD2. Germline assignment: CDR1 ENHRY and CDR2 SYGVKD. The CDR3 is made up of 16 amino acids. Unmatched junction bases numbered 1, after V lost 4 bases and J lost 2 bases. The CDR3 nucleotides are TGTGCCATCAGTGGGACTAGCGGGGGGGCCACAGATACGCAGTATTTT. Translation gives CAISGTSGGATDTQYF.

The chain has TRBV6-5 and TRBJ2-7; 7 nucleotides agree with TRBD2. J was trimmed by 6 bases and V by 7 bases; bases with no gene match: 6. Germline lookup yields CDR1 MNHEY and CDR2 SVGAGI. The CDR3 loop spans 12 amino acids. The CDR3 DNA is TGTGCCAGCACCCCGGGGGGTCCCGAGCAGTACTTC. Protein: CASTPGGPEQYF.

The chain is built from TRBV19 and TRBJ2-7; 10 bases are a match to TRBD1. This CDR3 has 17 amino acids. V shed 5 bases and J 2 bases; nucleotides not matched to a gene: 12. The germline V gene encodes CDR1 LNHDA and CDR2 SQIVND (reference sequence). CDR3 loop: CASSLMAGTGVPYEQYF. The DNA of the CDR3 is TGTGCCAGTAGTCTCATGGCCGGGACAGGGGTCCCCTACGAGCAGTACTTC.

V gene TRBV4-1 combines with J gene TRBJ2-1; 7 bases fit TRBD2. The V segment lost 0 bases and the J segment 0 bases; nucleotides outside the gene matches: 2. The CDR3 runs to 16 residues. The germline V gene has CDR1 MGHRA and CDR2 YSYEKL. Here the CDR3 DNA reads TGCGCCAGCAGCCAAGAGCGGGGGAGCTCCTACAATGAGCAGTTCTTC. As protein: CASSQERGSSYNEQFF.

This clone was counted ten times or more. This rearrangement joins TRBV2 to TRBJ1-3; D not resolved. The CDR3 contains 14 residues. Trimming pared 6 bases from V and 3 bases from J, leaving 12 bases between. CDR1 and CDR2 (germline): SNHLY, FYNNEI. The CDR3 bases are TGTGCCAGCAGCAATAGAGGGATTGGAAACACCATATATTTT. It encodes CASSNRGIGNTIYF.

V and J are TRBV6-1 and TRBJ2-7; D possibly corresponds to TRBD1 (8 bases). The CDR3 is 14 residues long. V was trimmed by 7 bases and J by 2 bases, leaving 15 bases between them. CDR1 is MNHNS, CDR2 SASEGT, per germline. The DNA for the CDR3 is TGTGCCAGCATCAGGGGGCTAGCGGCCTACGAGCAGTACTTC. Encoded protein: CASIRGLAAYEQYF.

The chain recombines TRBV20-1 with TRBJ2-1; no firm D call. Germline V gives CDR1 DFQATT, CDR2 SNEGSKA (reference sequence). With 2 bases removed from V and 7 bases from J, the gap between germline ends came to 6 bases. CDR3 length: 11 amino acids. Here the CDR3 DNA reads TGCAGTGCTAGACGGGTGAATGAGCAGTTCTTC. Translation: CSARRVNEQFF.

This clone has more than one count but fewer than ten. The chain carries TRBV11-3 and TRBJ2-1; maybe TRBD1 (5 bases). The germline V gene encodes CDR1 SGHNT and CDR2 YENEEA. CDR3 length: 15 residues. V was clipped by 6 bases and J by 1 base, with 13 bases between them. The CDR3 bases are TGTGCCAGCAGGAAAACAGGTCGTTCCTACAATGAGCAGTTCTTC. It encodes CASRKTGRSYNEQFF.

V and J are TRBV6-5 and TRBJ2-5, with D maybe TRBD1 (8 bases). In germline, CDR1 is MNHEY, CDR2 SVGAGI. V was pared by 9 bases and J by 2 bases, with 16 bases between. CDR3 length equals 14 residues. The CDR3 DNA sequence: TGTGCCAGTACAGGGGGGGGCGTACAAGAGACCCAGTACTTC. Translating gives CASTGGGVQETQYF.

The V gene is TRBV5-6, the J gene TRBJ2-7, with D possibly being TRBD2 (5 bases). Trimming left V 0 bases short and J 7 bases short, with 14 bases between. The germline V gene encodes CDR1 SGHDT and CDR2 YYEEEE. The CDR3 sequence is 14 residues long. For the CDR3, the DNA is TGTGCCAGCAGCTTGGCCCTTCGGACGGGGGAGCAGTACTTC. Its translation: CASSLALRTGEQYF.

This rearrangement joins TRBV5-1 to TRBJ1-3, with D perhaps matching TRBD1 (6 bases). V gave up 5 bases and J gave up 3 bases, with 15 bases separating them. The CDR3 has 15 amino acids. From germline, CDR1 is SGHRS and CDR2 YFSETQ. The CDR3 protein is CASRVTGTSGNTIYF. CDR3 bases: TGCGCCAGCAGGGTAACAGGGACGAGTGGAAACACCATATATTTT.

The chain has TRBV7-9 and TRBJ2-3; a weak D match, TRBD2 (7 bases). The V end was cut by 1 base, the J end by 4 bases, with 12 bases between. Germline V lookup: CDR1 SEHNR, CDR2 FQNEAQ (reference sequence). The CDR3 sequence is 15 residues long. CDR3 region: CASSLDGGAADTQYF. In DNA, the CDR3 is TGTGCCAGCAGCTTAGATGGGGGGGCGGCAGATACGCAGTATTTT. The variable domain in full, with the rest retrieved from reference TRBV7-9 and TRBJ2-3, is DTGVSQNPRHKITKRGQNVTFRCDPISEHNRLYWYRQTLGQGPEFLTYFQNEAQLEKSRLLSDRFSAERPKGSFSTLEIQRTEQGDSAMYLCASSLDGGAADTQYFGPGTRLTVL.

This chain connects TRBV29-1 to TRBJ2-1; weak D call: TRBD2 (6 bases). The V end lost 4 bases, the J end lost 6 bases, and 13 bases lay between the germline ends. This CDR3 is built from 13 residues. The germline gives CDR1 SQVTM, CDR2 ANQGSEA. Here the CDR3 reads CSVGRSAGNEQFF. Written as DNA, the CDR3 is TGCAGCGTTGGGAGGTCAGCGGGCAATGAGCAGTTCTTC.

V is TRBV28 and J is TRBJ2-7; TRBD1 agrees at 7 bases. CDR1 MDHEN and CDR2 SYDVKM come from the germline V gene. The junction had 9 bases not matched to a gene; V was cut back by 1 base and J by 3 bases. The CDR3 spans 16 residues. Here the CDR3 reads CASSLSAERGLYEQYF. CDR3 sequence (DNA): TGTGCCAGCAGTTTATCGGCGGAAAGGGGGCTCTACGAGCAGTACTTC.

The CDR3 DNA sequence: TGTGCCAGCAGTCGGGCAGGGCGGTATGGCTACACCTTC. Translated: CASSRAGRYGYTF. The chain is built from TRBV6-5 and TRBJ1-2, with TRBD1 as a possible D gene (5 bases). Germline assignment: CDR1 MNHEY and CDR2 SVGAGI. Between the trimmed V and J ends, which lost 5 bases and 5 bases, there was a span of 12 bases. There are 13 residues in the CDR3.

This clone showed up just a few times. The rearrangement links TRBV7-2 to TRBJ2-2; 11 bases match TRBD1. The CDR3 has 16 amino acids. The V gene end was trimmed by 2 bases and the J gene end by 7 bases; junction bases not matched to a gene: 6. CDR1 and CDR2 from the germline V gene are SGHTA and FQGNSA. CDR3 bases: TGTGCCAGCAGCTTAAGGAGGACAGGGGGCCACGGGGAGCTGTTTTTT. It translates to CASSLRRTGGHGELFF.

The CDR3 DNA reads TGTGCCAGTAGTATAGCGTTCTCCTACGAGCAGTACTTC. It encodes CASSIAFSYEQYF. The chain has TRBV19 and TRBJ2-7; D uncertain. The CDR3 is made up of 13 amino acids. Germline V gene sequence: CDR1 LNHDA, CDR2 SQIVND (reference sequence). Deletions cut 1 base from V and 0 bases from J, with 4 bases between. The full variable domain, completed using reference TRBV19 and TRBJ2-7, is DGGITQSPKYLFRKEGQNVTLSCEQNLNHDAMYWYRQDPGQGLRLIYYSQIVNDFQKGDIAEGYSVSREKKESFPLTVTSAQKNPTAFYLCASSIAFSYEQYFGPGTRLTVT.

This chain connects TRBV7-9 to TRBJ1-6, with 8 bases fitting TRBD1. Germline trimming cut 6 bases from V and 8 bases from J; bases unmatched to any gene: 9. CDR3 length: 15 amino acids. Germline-derived CDR1 and CDR2 are SEHNR and FQNEAQ (reference sequence). The CDR3 bases are TGTGCCAGCAGGGGGACAGGCCTTTCTGATTCACCCCTCCACTTT. Translation gives CASRGTGLSDSPLHF.

The V call is TRBV11-2, the J call TRBJ1-2; 8 nucleotides agree with TRBD1. The CDR3 is 17 amino acids. The V and J ends lost 0 bases and 7 bases, in that order; junction bases with no gene match: 13. Per the germline V gene, CDR1 is SGHAT and CDR2 is FQNNGV. The CDR3 spells CASSLDGAGGAISGYTF. As DNA, the CDR3 is TGTGCCAGCAGCTTAGATGGCGCAGGGGGCGCGATCTCTGGCTACACCTTC.

V usage is TRBV28 and J usage is TRBJ1-2; D is possibly TRBD1 (6 bases). Per germline, CDR1 MDHEN and CDR2 SYDVKM. Trimming shortened V by 7 bases and J by 3 bases, and 15 bases separated the two germline ends. The CDR3 sequence is 14 residues long. Here the CDR3 reads CASTAPTGYYGYTF. The CDR3 DNA reads TGTGCCAGCACCGCACCGACAGGCTACTATGGCTACACCTTC.

This chain connects TRBV5-1 to TRBJ2-7, with 8 bases aligning to TRBD1. From germline, CDR1 is SGHRS and CDR2 YFSETQ. V shed 6 bases, J shed 3 bases, and the junction held 5 bases outside the gene matches. The CDR3 extends over 13 amino acids. The CDR3 region is CASTSTGGYEQYF. In nucleotides, the CDR3 is TGCGCCAGCACCTCCACAGGGGGCTACGAGCAGTACTTC. Supplemented by reference TRBV5-1 and TRBJ2-7, the full variable domain reads KAGVTQTPRYLIKTRGQQVTLSCSPISGHRSVSWYQQTPGQGLQFLFEYFSETQRNKGNFPGRFSGRQFSNSRSEMNVSTLELGDSALYLCASTSTGGYEQYFGPGTRLTVT.

The rearrangement uses TRBV29-1 and TRBJ2-7, with 9 positions matching TRBD1. CDR1 is SQVTM, CDR2 ANQGSEA, per germline. Trimming took 4 bases from V and 4 from J; bases not matched to a gene: 11. The CDR3 runs 15 residues. CDR3: CSVAPKGTGPYEQYF. As DNA, the CDR3 is TGCAGCGTTGCCCCAAAGGGGACAGGGCCATACGAGCAGTACTTC.

This clone was counted between two and nine times. V and J are TRBV5-1 and TRBJ1-2, with 10 bases identical to TRBD1. In germline, CDR1 is SGHRS, CDR2 YFSETQ. Unmatched junction bases numbered 9, after V lost 0 bases and J lost 7 bases. The CDR3 loop spans 16 amino acids. The CDR3 coding sequence is TGCGCCAGCAGCTTGGGTACCGGGACAGGGGTCCTTGGCTACACCTTC. It yields the protein CASSLGTGTGVLGYTF.

V usage is TRBV20-1 and J usage is TRBJ1-1, with D perhaps TRBD1 (6 bases). There are 11 residues in the CDR3. The V and J ends lost 4 bases and 3 bases respectively, with 6 bases between them. From germline, CDR1 is DFQATT and CDR2 SNEGSKA (reference sequence). Here the CDR3 reads CSAKGDTEAFF. In DNA form, the CDR3 reads TGCAGTGCTAAGGGGGACACTGAAGCTTTCTTT.